These 7 T cell receptor beta chains were sequenced from one sample in a study of OX40 agonist ivuxolimab in advanced cancers. TCRdb's copy holds only in-frame clones and misses some; the assay was immunoSEQ multiplex PCR. The sample yields about 22,000 clones, about 83% seen once. Sequences were derived from CD4+ or CD8+ T cells sorted from blood, sampled in a trial of the OX40 agonist ivuxolimab. The receptor source for this set is an adult with an advanced solid tumor such as melanoma, head and neck, liver or kidney cancer.

The V and J genes are TRBV5-1 and TRBJ2-1; maybe TRBD2 (5 bases). The CDR3 sequence is 17 residues long. Germline CDR1 is SGHRS and CDR2 is YFSETQ. V was cut by 3 bases and J by 0 bases, with 16 bases left in between. Written as DNA, the CDR3 is TGCGCCAGCAGCTATACCTTGAGGGCTCGCTCCTACAATGAGCAGTTCTTC. Amino acids: CASSYTLRARSYNEQFF. The full variable domain, with the rest looked up from reference TRBV5-1 and TRBJ2-1, is KAGVTQTPRYLIKTRGQQVTLSCSPISGHRSVSWYQQTPGQGLQFLFEYFSETQRNKGNFPGRFSGRQFSNSRSEMNVSTLELGDSALYLCASSYTLRARSYNEQFFGPGTRLTVL.

The chain employs TRBV6-4 and TRBJ2-7, with 8 bases aligning to TRBD2. V lost 8 bases, J lost 3 bases, and 9 bases stayed unmatched. CDR1 and CDR2 from the germline V gene are MRHNA and SNTAGT. The CDR3 contains 14 residues. CDR3 in amino acids: CASQTGTRNYEQYF. CDR3 DNA sequence: TGTGCCAGCCAAACCGGGACTAGGAACTACGAGCAGTACTTC.

The chain has TRBV7-6 and TRBJ2-5; D not resolved. Germline assignment: CDR1 SGHVS and CDR2 FNYEAQ. The V gene lost 4 bases and the J gene lost 1 base, with 7 bases spanning the gap. The CDR3 loop spans 13 amino acids. CDR3 protein: CASSSGVQETQYF. DNA of the CDR3: TGTGCCAGCAGCTCTGGGGTCCAAGAGACCCAGTACTTC.

This chain uses TRBV9 with TRBJ1-2; TRBD1 might be the D (5 bases). V was pared by 6 bases and J by 8 bases, with 11 bases between. The CDR3 spans 11 residues. Germline assignment: CDR1 SGDLS and CDR2 YYNGEE. The CDR3 here is CASKRQGGYTF. For the CDR3, the DNA is TGTGCCAGCAAACGTCAGGGAGGCTACACCTTC. Variable domain in full (rest from reference TRBV9 and TRBJ1-2): DSGVTQTPKHLITATGQRVTLRCSPRSGDLSVYWYQQSLDQGLQFLIQYYNGEERAKGNILERFSAQQFPDLHSELNLSSLELGDSALYFCASKRQGGYTFGSGTRLTVV.

In nucleotides, the CDR3 is TGTGCCAGCAGCTTGAGAAACGGGGAGACCCAGTACTTC. Protein sequence: CASSLRNGETQYF. The genes are TRBV5-6 and TRBJ2-5; D remains ambiguous. The CDR3 contains 13 residues. Germline V gene lookup returns CDR1 SGHDT and CDR2 YYEEEE. Between the trimmed V and J ends, which lost 1 base and 5 bases, there was a span of 9 bases.

V usage is TRBV4-1 and J usage is TRBJ1-1; 9 bases align to TRBD1. With V trimmed by 1 base and J by 0 bases, 6 bases remained unmatched. Looked up from germline, CDR1 is MGHRA and CDR2 is YSYEKL. This CDR3 contains 17 residues. Here the CDR3 reads CASSQVGTGRLNTEAFF. CDR3 bases: TGCGCCAGCAGCCAAGTAGGGACAGGGAGATTGAACACTGAAGCTTTCTTT.

The V and J genes are TRBV30 and TRBJ1-1; D is uncertain. The CDR3 has 14 residues. CDR1 GTSNPN and CDR2 SVGIG come from the germline V gene (reference sequence). Trimming left V 4 bases short and J 1 base short, with 13 bases between. The chain's CDR3 is CAWKTGLGNTEAFF. CDR3 coding DNA: TGTGCCTGGAAGACGGGATTGGGGAACACTGAAGCTTTCTTT.